This is a list of T cell receptor beta chains from one sample in a study of beta chain features in type 1 diabetes. This table comes from immunoSEQ multiplex PCR, and its TCRdb copy is limited to in-frame clones, with some not included. This table holds under 200,000 clones, 7.5% to 9.5% found once. Sequencing input: central memory CD4+ T cells from blood. These receptor sequences come from a woman younger than 35 with type 1 diabetes. Each CDR3 is given with its conserved first and last residue. A D gene is named only where the DNA matches it firmly. Part of the rows lack a size; the others show once, few, many or a class for expanded clones.

TRBJ2-1 | . | TRBV7-2 | . | TGTGCCAGCAGCTCGGGACTCGGTGGGCAGTTCTTC | CASSSGLGGQFF
TRBJ1-2 | . | TRBV28 | . | TGTGCCAGCTGGATCGGGGCTAACTATGGCTACACCTTC | CASWIGANYGYTF
TRBJ2-7 | . | TRBV12-2 | . | TGTGCAAGTCGCTTATGGTTGGCGGACGAGCAGTACTTC | CASRLWLADEQYF
TRBJ2-2 | . | TRBV7-2 | few | TGTGCCAGCAACGGCCTGACAACCGGGGAGCTGTTTTTT | CASNGLTTGELFF
TRBJ1-1 | . | TRBV7-2 | . | TGTGCCAGCAGCTTAGGAGCGGACAGTTCCCTGGGTGAAGCTTTCTTT | CASSLGADSSLGEAFF
TRBJ2-3 | . | TRBV6-1 | once | TGTGCCTCGGGTGGGACAGATACGCAGTATTTT | CASGGTDTQYF
TRBJ1-2 | . | TRBV29-1 | few | TGCAGCGTTGTTCGGGGGGGGGATGGCTACACCTTC | CSVVRGGDGYTF
TRBJ2-3 | TRBD1 | TRBV15 | . | TGTGCCACCAGCAGCCGGGACAGGGGCACAGATACGCAGTATTTT | CATSSRDRGTDTQYF
TRBJ2-7 | . | TRBV7-7 | few | TGTGCCAGCAGCTTAGCGGTCGGCTACGAGCAGTACTTC | CASSLAVGYEQYF
TRBJ2-7 | . | TRBV6-5 | few | TGTGCCAGCAGTCCCCCCGGCAGGGCCTCCTACGAGCAGTACTTC | CASSPPGRASYEQYF
TRBJ2-7 | TRBD1 | TRBV27 | . | TGTGCCAGCAGTTTATCAGGGACAGGGGTTGGCGAGCAGTACTTC | CASSLSGTGVGEQYF
TRBJ1-5 | . | TRBV4-3 | few | TGCGCCAGCAGCCGGACAACCGAAAGCAATCAGCCCCAGCATTTT | CASSRTTESNQPQHF